The T cell receptor (beta chain) under discussion was sequenced for a study of blood T cell repertoires in COVID-19. For the study at large: COVID-19 samples from acute and convalescent phases originated in the United States, Italy and Spain.

Deletions cut 3 bases from V and 5 bases from J, with 15 bases between. The CDR3 length is 15 residues. Germline-derived CDR1 and CDR2 are SGDLS and YYNGEE. Profiling relied on immunoSEQ multiplex PCR, and the TCRdb table lists in-frame clones only, not all of them. The sample comprises hundreds of thousands of clones, about 79% of which are singletons, and approximately 3.1% rests with the top ten. Sequenced material: PBMCs or T cells enriched from blood (not recorded which). The origin of this receptor is an older woman who had recovered from COVID-19. The chain is built from TRBV9 and TRBJ1-5; D is perhaps TRBD1 (6 bases). The CDR3, as DNA: TGTGCCAGCAGCGCGGCGACAGGAACGGATCAGCCCCAGCATTTT. It translates to CASSAATGTDQPQHF.